This T cell receptor beta chain was sequenced in a study of T cells in Graves' hyperthyroidism and ophthalmopathy. Looking at the study overall: Peripheral blood was taken when the disease was first diagnosed, before any treatment began. General study findings and limits: Blood also carried most thyroid clonotypes expanded above 0.001.

A remark on this clonotype: The target antigen is unknown.

Amplified regions were TCR beta CDR3 sequences from RNA transcripts. RT-PCR in the first round (using the HTBI primer set) targeted the TCR CDR3. TCRdb processed the multiplex PCR reads anew with MiXCR; each CDR3 protein has one entry. This sample yields approximately 490,000 distinct CDR3 sequences, of which roughly 22% are seen a single time; approximately 54% belongs to the top ten. Those patients with uncontrolled infection, other autoimmune disease, pregnancy or lactation were excluded. Sequenced: blood. This receptor was obtained from a woman aged 70-85 years with Graves' ophthalmopathy.

The CDR3 protein is CASSYGGQGIEKLFF. The CDR3 nucleotides are TGTGCCAGCAGTTACGGGGGACAGGGGATTGAAAAACTGTTTTTT. This chain links TRBV6-5 with TRBJ1-4, with 10 bases matching TRBD1. The V gene's germline CDR1 is MNHEY and CDR2 SVGAGI. The CDR3 length is 15 residues. Unmatched junction bases numbered 4, after V lost 2 bases and J lost 7 bases.